These T cell receptor beta chains were read from a single sample in a study of PD-L1 blockade in urothelial cancer. TCRdb's copy holds only in-frame clones and misses some; the assay was immunoSEQ multiplex PCR. The table includes about 81,000 clones, around four fifths detected once. Sequencing was performed on PBMCs, taken around atezolizumab (anti-PD-L1) treatment. These receptors were collected from a man aged 35-49 years with urothelial cancer. Each CDR3 is given with its conserved first and last residue. A clone size is listed for some rows: how often the clone was seen (once, few, many), or a class if it is expanded.

j_gene: TRBJ1-2; v_gene: TRBV19; abundance: few; CDR3aa: CASSTVGLRTGYGYTF
j_gene: TRBJ2-3; v_gene: TRBV2; abundance: .; CDR3aa: CASSDRDTDTQYF
j_gene: TRBJ2-3; v_gene: TRBV10-3; abundance: .; CDR3aa: CAISDFVGATQYF
j_gene: TRBJ2-7; v_gene: TRBV25-1; abundance: .; CDR3aa: CASRLSGRGGEQYF
j_gene: TRBJ1-1; v_gene: TRBV7-9; abundance: .; CDR3aa: CASSLDYEVAEAFF
j_gene: TRBJ1-5; v_gene: TRBV2; abundance: once; CDR3aa: CASRIGTALQPQHF
j_gene: TRBJ1-1; v_gene: TRBV19; abundance: .; CDR3aa: CASSPTGTVFGGVTEAFF
j_gene: TRBJ1-1; v_gene: TRBV29-1; abundance: .; CDR3aa: CSAPTDMNTEAFF
j_gene: TRBJ2-7; v_gene: TRBV27; abundance: .; CDR3aa: CASSPRVGGLGEQYF
j_gene: TRBJ1-4; v_gene: TRBV28; abundance: medium-sized; CDR3aa: CASSLTRGGLFF
j_gene: TRBJ2-3; v_gene: TRBV7-8; abundance: once; CDR3aa: CASSPVGGSQYF
j_gene: TRBJ2-3; v_gene: TRBV9; abundance: .; CDR3aa: CASSQRDFTDTQYF
j_gene: TRBJ1-1; v_gene: TRBV6-6; abundance: .; CDR3aa: CASSLSGGNTEAFF
j_gene: TRBJ2-5; v_gene: TRBV19; abundance: .; CDR3aa: CASSIAGGLAGRGETQYF
j_gene: TRBJ2-3; v_gene: TRBV29-1; abundance: .; CDR3aa: CSVEGTDTQYF
j_gene: TRBJ1-1; v_gene: TRBV14; abundance: .; CDR3aa: CASSQGAGANTEAFF
j_gene: TRBJ2-2; v_gene: TRBV7-7; abundance: .; CDR3aa: CASSLGGRVTGELFF
j_gene: TRBJ1-4; v_gene: TRBV14; abundance: .; CDR3aa: CASSRQLNEKLFF
j_gene: TRBJ2-7; v_gene: TRBV15; abundance: .; CDR3aa: CATSGILAGDEQYF
j_gene: TRBJ2-7; v_gene: TRBV15; abundance: few; CDR3aa: CATSRGGTSSEQYF
j_gene: TRBJ1-1; v_gene: TRBV7-9; abundance: .; CDR3aa: CASSKTTDPRPEAFF
j_gene: TRBJ2-4; v_gene: TRBV18; abundance: .; CDR3aa: CASSPQQVGAKNIQYF
j_gene: TRBJ1-1; v_gene: TRBV11-2; abundance: .; CDR3aa: CASSLSSGQGARRGF
j_gene: TRBJ2-7; v_gene: TRBV25-1; abundance: .; CDR3aa: CASSEALAGVHEQYF
j_gene: TRBJ1-1; v_gene: TRBV6-5; abundance: once; CDR3aa: CASSAQGQNTEAFF
j_gene: TRBJ2-1; v_gene: TRBV15; abundance: once; CDR3aa: CATSRALQNEQFF
j_gene: TRBJ1-3; v_gene: TRBV9; abundance: .; CDR3aa: CASSVDRVGGNTIYF
j_gene: TRBJ1-5; v_gene: TRBV15; abundance: .; CDR3aa: CATSRDTGAHQPQHF
j_gene: TRBJ2-3; v_gene: TRBV6-1; abundance: once; CDR3aa: CASSLGQETADTQYF
j_gene: TRBJ2-7; v_gene: TRBV10-2; abundance: .; CDR3aa: CASRGLAEYEQYF
j_gene: TRBJ1-1; v_gene: TRBV10-1; abundance: .; CDR3aa: CASSGGRNTEAFF
j_gene: TRBJ2-7; v_gene: TRBV4-1; abundance: .; CDR3aa: CASSQDMNRAREQYF
j_gene: TRBJ2-5; v_gene: TRBV9; abundance: .; CDR3aa: CASSVDGGGTWKTQYF
j_gene: TRBJ1-2; v_gene: TRBV27; abundance: .; CDR3aa: CASSETQGLGYGYTF
j_gene: TRBJ1-1; v_gene: TRBV5-1; abundance: .; CDR3aa: CASSLTGGITEAFF
j_gene: TRBJ1-2; v_gene: TRBV10-3; abundance: .; CDR3aa: CAISESVASNYGYTF
j_gene: TRBJ2-2; v_gene: TRBV9; abundance: .; CDR3aa: CASSVALISPRPTNTGELFF
j_gene: TRBJ2-7; v_gene: TRBV28; abundance: once; CDR3aa: CASSLGPGDSYEQYF
j_gene: TRBJ1-2; v_gene: TRBV5-8; abundance: .; CDR3aa: CASSPRPGTGYYGYTF
j_gene: TRBJ1-1; v_gene: TRBV7-9; abundance: .; CDR3aa: CASSLALGLLMNTEAFF
j_gene: TRBJ2-1; v_gene: TRBV7-2; abundance: few; CDR3aa: CASSLALAAQGNEQFF
j_gene: TRBJ2-7; v_gene: TRBV9; abundance: .; CDR3aa: CASSDGTSGAEQYF
j_gene: TRBJ1-2; v_gene: TRBV29-1; abundance: .; CDR3aa: CSARRDNNNYGYTF
j_gene: TRBJ1-1; v_gene: TRBV13; abundance: .; CDR3aa: CASRRFTEAFF
j_gene: TRBJ1-4; v_gene: TRBV7-9; abundance: .; CDR3aa: CASSYLATNEKLFF
j_gene: TRBJ1-1; v_gene: TRBV30; abundance: .; CDR3aa: CAWSAGQLNTEAFF
j_gene: TRBJ2-1; v_gene: TRBV7-3; abundance: .; CDR3aa: CASSRNRGNNEQFF
j_gene: TRBJ2-1; v_gene: TRBV9; abundance: .; CDR3aa: CASSGRDRGLDEQFF
j_gene: TRBJ2-1; v_gene: TRBV6-4; abundance: .; CDR3aa: CASTDSLGRPDQASGRDEQFF
j_gene: TRBJ2-3; v_gene: TRBV19; abundance: .; CDR3aa: CASRPSTTDTQYF
j_gene: TRBJ1-5; v_gene: TRBV10-2; abundance: .; CDR3aa: CASSEQWVQPQHF
j_gene: TRBJ2-2; v_gene: TRBV28; abundance: .; CDR3aa: CASTPGLASGELFF
j_gene: TRBJ2-1; v_gene: TRBV10-3; abundance: once; CDR3aa: CAISERGNEQFF
j_gene: TRBJ1-1; v_gene: TRBV15; abundance: .; CDR3aa: CATSRFGRDRGRLNTEAFF
j_gene: TRBJ2-7; v_gene: TRBV15; abundance: .; CDR3aa: CATSREQGKYEQYF
j_gene: TRBJ1-2; v_gene: TRBV6-1; abundance: .; CDR3aa: CASSEWRTGEGYTF